The 23 T cell receptor beta chains below were found in one sample sequenced in a study of metastatic and nonmetastatic thyroid tumors. All patients reached thyroid surgery having received no treatment beforehand. TCRdb re-called the PCR reads via MiXCR. The data contain some 5,900 clones, roughly 25% of them singletons. The sample was adjacent normal tissue. The source is a male donor with papillary thyroid cancer or a benign thyroid nodule (not recorded which). Some clones in this sample may be carry-over from other donors' samples.

V usage is TRBV7-2 and J usage is TRBJ1-2, with D unclear. Germline-derived CDR1 and CDR2 are SGHTA and FQGNSA. Trimming left V 3 bases short and J 6 bases short, with 14 bases between. This CDR3 region has 14 residues. The chain's CDR3 is CASSLEIGSDGYTF. The CDR3 region has the DNA TGTGCCAGCAGCTTGGAAATAGGTAGTGATGGCTACACCTTC.

This clone showed up just a few times. This chain uses TRBV6-2 or TRBV6-3 with TRBJ2-1; 7 bases are a match to TRBD1. Germline loops: CDR1 MNHEY, CDR2 SVGEGT. This CDR3 has 16 amino acids. The J segment lost 4 bases and the V segment lost 4 bases, leaving 10 bases of the junction unmatched. CDR3 nucleotides: TGTGCCAGCAGTTCTTTAAACAGGGGTCGATACAATGAGCAGTTCTTC. Amino acids: CASSSLNRGRYNEQFF.

This clone has more than one count but fewer than ten. The J gene is TRBJ1-2, the V gene TRBV30, with D tentatively TRBD1 (6 bases). Looked up from germline, CDR1 is GTSNPN and CDR2 is SVGIG (reference sequence). Trimming removed 4 bases from V and 11 bases from J, with 14 bases in between. CDR3 length: 11 residues. The DNA of the CDR3 is TGTGCCTGGAAGATTCCAGGGGCGTACACCTTC. Translating gives CAWKIPGAYTF.

A word on this clone: At one end, the junction sequence differs from germline, possibly due to a read error. The chain has TRBV28 and TRBJ1-1; no firm D call. Germline V gene sequence: CDR1 MDHEN, CDR2 SYDVKM. The CDR3 runs 11 residues. The CDR3 reads CASSFQAEAFF. DNA of the CDR3: TGTGCTAGCAGTTTCCAGGCTGAAGCTTTCTTT.

The chain is built from TRBV2 and TRBJ2-5, with TRBD2 identical over 9 bases. CDR1 is SNHLY, CDR2 FYNNEI, per germline. V gave up 6 bases and J gave up 5 bases; unmatched junction bases: 7. The CDR3 is 14 amino acids. The CDR3 nucleotides read TGTGCCAGCAGGGTAGCGGGAGTCTACGAGACCCAGTACTTC. Its protein is CASRVAGVYETQYF.

The chain employs TRBV20-1 and TRBJ1-2; possible D gene TRBD1, 5 bases. V was clipped by 1 base and J by 2 bases, with 11 bases between them. This CDR3 is 14 amino acids long. Germline CDR1 reads DFQATT; CDR2 reads SNEGSKA (reference sequence). The CDR3 DNA follows: TGCAGTGCTAGAGCTGAGGGGCGCAACTATGGCTACACCTTC. This translates into CSARAEGRNYGYTF.

In its sample, this clone is medium-sized. The chain employs TRBV20-1 and TRBJ2-1, with D possibly TRBD2 on 6 matching bases. The CDR3 sequence is 13 residues long. V lost 2 bases and J 3 bases, leaving 8 bases between the germline ends. Germline V CDR1 and CDR2: DFQATT, SNEGSKA (reference sequence). This CDR3 is CSARLANYNEQFF. The CDR3 nucleotides read TGCAGTGCTAGACTAGCGAACTACAATGAGCAGTTCTTC.

This clone appeared a few times. The CDR3 coding sequence is TGTGCCAGCAGTGAAATCTATGGCTACACCTTC. It translates to CASSEIYGYTF. V gene TRBV28 combines with J gene TRBJ1-2, with D uncertain. In germline, CDR1 is MDHEN, CDR2 SYDVKM. The V and J ends lost 5 bases and 4 bases respectively, with 5 bases between them. The CDR3 runs 11 residues.

This clone was counted a single time. This chain joins TRBV11-2 and TRBJ2-2; the D is unclear. Per the germline V gene, CDR1 is SGHAT and CDR2 is FQNNGV. This CDR3 is built from 13 residues. The V end lost 1 base, the J end lost 4 bases, and 4 bases lay between the germline ends. This CDR3 is CASSLGGTGELFF. The CDR3 DNA sequence: TGTGCCAGCAGCTTAGGCGGCACCGGGGAGCTGTTTTTT.

This clone qualifies as large (0.1 to 1%). The genes are TRBV5-1 and TRBJ1-6; D unclear. Trimming took off 1 base at V and 8 bases at J, with 13 bases between the two ends. This CDR3 has 15 amino acids. Germline CDR1 and CDR2: SGHRS and YFSETQ. The CDR3 coding sequence is TGCGCCAGCAGCTTGATTGAGGCAGGTGATTCACCCCTCCACTTT. It codes for CASSLIEAGDSPLHF.

This clone was seen only a few times. The genes are TRBV5-4 and TRBJ1-5, with TRBD1 as a possible D gene (6 bases). Trimming pared 2 bases from V and 2 bases from J, leaving 17 bases between. CDR3 length equals 17 residues. CDR1 and CDR2 from the germline V gene are SGHNT and YYREEE (reference sequence). The CDR3 loop reads CASSFNYRDIGNQPQHF. CDR3 in DNA: TGTGCCAGCAGCTTTAACTACAGGGACATAGGCAATCAGCCCCAGCATTTT.

This chain links TRBV30 with TRBJ1-1; D remains unclear. Trimming left V 3 bases short and J 3 bases short, with 11 bases between. Germline CDR1 GTSNPN, CDR2 SVGIG (reference sequence). This CDR3 is 13 amino acids long. For the CDR3, the DNA is TGTGCCTGGAGCCTGCAGAGGCACACTGAAGCTTTCTTT. Protein product: CAWSLQRHTEAFF. Looking up the rest from reference TRBV30 and TRBJ1-1 gives the full variable domain: SQTIHQWPATLVQPVGSPLSLECTVEGTSNPNLYWYRQAAGRGLQLLFYSVGIGQISSEVPQNLSASRPQDRQFILSSKKLLLSDSGFYLCAWSLQRHTEAFFGQGTRLTVV.

Relative to its sample, this clone is medium-sized. The rearrangement links TRBV9 to TRBJ2-1; D gene ambiguous. The CDR3 spans 15 residues. The germline V gene has CDR1 SGDLS and CDR2 YYNGEE. Deletions cut 4 bases from V and 7 bases from J, with 18 bases between. The CDR3 sequence is CASSPTTTLGNEQFF. The CDR3 region has the DNA TGTGCCAGCAGCCCTACCACAACCTTGGGAAATGAGCAGTTCTTC.

Ten or more counts support this clone. The genes are TRBV2 and TRBJ1-1, with TRBD1 matching over 12 bases. V lost 8 bases, J lost 2 bases, and 6 bases stayed unmatched. The CDR3 sequence is 15 residues long. CDR1 and CDR2 (germline): SNHLY, FYNNEI. CDR3 DNA: TGTGCCAGCTATGGGACAGGGGGCCAAAACACTGAAGCTTTCTTT. Its protein is CASYGTGGQNTEAFF.

This clone was detected a few times. Given a much more abundant clone one base away, this may be a read error. At the DNA level, this CDR3 is encoded by other sequences in the same sample as well. The chain is built from TRBV27 and TRBJ1-2, with 11 bases lining up with TRBD1. The CDR3 has 14 residues. Trimming removed 3 bases from V and 6 bases from J; junction bases left unmatched: 3. The germline gives CDR1 MNHEY, CDR2 SMNVEV (reference sequence). CDR3 sequence: CASSLGQGGDGYTF. CDR3 bases: TGTGCCAGCAGTTTGGGACAGGGGGGTGATGGCTACACCTTC.

This clone was seen more than once but under ten times. The V and J genes are TRBV5-5 and TRBJ1-1, with D uncertain. The CDR3 totals 15 residues. The V end lost 4 bases, the J end lost 0 bases, and 13 bases lay between the germline ends. Per the germline V gene, CDR1 is SGHKS and CDR2 is YYEKEE (reference sequence). CDR3 nucleotide sequence: TGTGCCAGCAGCCCCGGACCGGGTGTGAACACTGAAGCTTTCTTT. Its translation is CASSPGPGVNTEAFF.

This chain connects TRBV10-2 to TRBJ1-3, with a weak D call TRBD1 (5 bases). The CDR3 totals 15 residues. V was cut by 5 bases and J by 0 bases, with 11 bases left in between. The V gene's germline CDR1 is WSHSY and CDR2 SAAADI. As DNA, the CDR3 is TGCGCCAGCAGTAGTACAGGCCTCTCTGGAAACACCATATATTTT. Residues: CASSSTGLSGNTIYF.

The rearrangement joins TRBV12-3 or TRBV12-4 to TRBJ2-1, with D unclear. Trimming took 4 bases from V and 7 from J, leaving 14 bases between them. The CDR3 sequence is 14 residues long. For the CDR3, the DNA is TGTGCCAGCAGTTCCACCTTCATTGGGAATGAGCAGTTCTTC. Residues: CASSSTFIGNEQFF.

This sequence joins TRBV20-1 and TRBJ2-7; D is undetermined. CDR1 and CDR2 from the germline V gene are DFQATT and SNEGSKA (reference sequence). The length of the CDR3 is 12 residues. The germline V and J ends were trimmed by 2 bases and 2 bases, with 7 bases remaining between them. CDR3 sequence reads: CSARFGPYEQYF. In DNA, the CDR3 is TGCAGTGCTAGATTTGGACCCTACGAGCAGTACTTC.

This clone was seen a few times. The chain has TRBV27 and TRBJ2-1, with TRBD2 matching over 9 bases. V lost 1 base to trimming and J lost 5 bases; unmatched junction nucleotides: 6. The CDR3 loop spans 16 amino acids. The V gene's germline CDR1 is MNHEY and CDR2 SMNVEV (reference sequence). Written as DNA, the CDR3 is TGTGCCAGCAGTTTATTCGCGGGGGGGCGAGACAATGAGCAGTTCTTC. This sequence encodes CASSLFAGGRDNEQFF.

The chain carries TRBV19 and TRBJ1-5; 8 bases are a match to TRBD1. CDR1 is LNHDA and CDR2 is SQIVND in the germline V gene (reference sequence). CDR3 length: 12 amino acids. The V and J ends lost 9 bases and 7 bases, in that order; junction bases with no gene match: 5. This chain's CDR3 is CASVQGGQPQHF. The CDR3, as DNA: TGTGCCAGCGTACAGGGGGGACAGCCCCAGCATTTT.

Regarding this clone: A much larger clone lies one base from this, so it may be a read error. V is TRBV30 and J is TRBJ1-1, with D unresolved. Germline CDR1 is GTSNPN and CDR2 is SVGIG (reference sequence). V was pared by 5 bases and J by 7 bases, with 11 bases between. The CDR3 totals 11 residues. DNA of the CDR3: TGTGCCTGGTGCCAGGAGGGTGAAGCTTTCTTT. It encodes CAWCQEGEAFF.

A few counts support this clone. The junction does not match germline at one end; this may be a read error. The J gene is TRBJ1-1, the V gene TRBV2; unclear D gene. Germline loops: CDR1 SNHLY, CDR2 FYNNEI. CDR3 length: 13 residues. The CDR3 bases are TGTGCCAGCAGCGCCTACGAGAACACTGTAGCTTTCTTT. Protein product: CASSAYENTVAFF.